Listed here are 18 T cell receptor beta chains from one sample, sequenced in a study of blood T cell repertoires in COVID-19. Generated by immunoSEQ multiplex PCR, the TCRdb table keeps only in-frame clones and is missing some. This sample has some 180,000 clones, with about three quarters found just once. The sequenced material came from peripheral blood. These TCRs come from a woman aged 45-59 years with active or convalescent COVID-19.

A single count supports this clone. The V call is TRBV19, the J call TRBJ2-3; 12 nucleotides line up with TRBD2. The CDR3 length is 16 residues. Germline CDR1 is LNHDA and CDR2 is SQIVND (reference sequence). The J segment lost 1 base and the V segment lost 5 bases, leaving 4 bases of the junction unmatched. The CDR3 spells CASSLRLAGGTDTQYF. The CDR3 DNA reads TGTGCCAGTAGTTTAAGACTAGCGGGGGGCACAGATACGCAGTATTTT.

The rearrangement uses TRBV5-6 and TRBJ1-1; unclear D gene. Per germline, CDR1 SGHDT and CDR2 YYEEEE. CDR3 length: 13 residues. The V end lost 0 bases, the J end lost 3 bases, and 6 bases lay between the germline ends. CDR3 bases: TGTGCCAGCAGCTTGGACCGCGACACTGAAGCTTTCTTT. This translates into CASSLDRDTEAFF.

Comment on this clone: The same CDR3 also results from other DNA sequences found in this sample. V is TRBV6-5 and J is TRBJ2-7; D not certain. V lost 0 bases to trimming and J lost 1 base, with 4 bases between them. The CDR3 is 13 residues long. CDR1 is MNHEY and CDR2 is SVGAGI in the germline V gene. The CDR3 nucleotides are TGTGCCAGCAGTTACTCGCGATCCTACGAGCAGTACTTC. Its protein is CASSYSRSYEQYF.

This rearrangement joins TRBV19 to TRBJ1-5; D perhaps matches TRBD1 (6 bases). Germline V gene sequence: CDR1 LNHDA, CDR2 SQIVND (reference sequence). V lost 5 bases to trimming and J lost 0 bases, with 17 bases between them. The CDR3 has 17 amino acids. The CDR3 nucleotides are TGTGCCAGTAGTTCCTCGACAGGACTGCATAGCAATCAGCCCCAGCATTTT. Its protein product is CASSSSTGLHSNQPQHF.

The V gene is TRBV4-2, the J gene TRBJ2-3, with a tentative D call TRBD2 (6 bases). Germline loops: CDR1 LGHNA, CDR2 YNFKEQ. V lost 1 base, J lost 5 bases, and 10 bases lay in between. The CDR3 is 14 residues long. The CDR3 region is CASSQGGLGDTQYF. DNA of the CDR3: TGTGCCAGCAGCCAAGGGGGACTTGGAGATACGCAGTATTTT.

This clone has just a few counts. The rearrangement uses TRBV7-9 and TRBJ1-1; D is perhaps TRBD1 (5 bases). V was trimmed by 4 bases and J by 1 base, leaving 16 bases between them. The germline gives CDR1 SEHNR, CDR2 FQNEAQ (reference sequence). There are 16 residues in the CDR3. CDR3 region: CASSSWAGRTNTEAFF. CDR3 coding DNA: TGTGCCAGCAGCTCCTGGGCAGGGAGGACGAACACTGAAGCTTTCTTT.

This clone has more than one count but fewer than ten. The chain uses TRBV3-1 (or the pseudogene TRBV3-2) and TRBJ2-5, with TRBD2 identical over 9 bases. The CDR3 has 17 amino acids. Germline trimming cut 1 base from V and 5 bases from J; bases unmatched to any gene: 11. The germline V gene has CDR1 LGHDT and CDR2 YNNKEL (reference sequence). CDR3 nucleotide sequence: TGTGCCAGCAGCCAAGTTCTGGCGGGGGGGCATGTTGAGACCCAGTACTTC. It yields the protein CASSQVLAGGHVETQYF.

There are many counts of this clone. This chain joins TRBV6-4 and TRBJ1-1, with a tentative D call TRBD1 (6 bases). Trimming took 7 bases from V and 4 from J, leaving 16 bases between them. CDR1 MRHNA and CDR2 SNTAGT come from the germline V gene. The CDR3 sequence is 14 residues long. CDR3 residues: CASTHSQGSTEAFF. CDR3 nucleotide sequence: TGTGCCAGCACTCACTCACAGGGAAGCACTGAAGCTTTCTTT.

The CDR3 protein is CASSSGRGGTEAFF. The CDR3 DNA sequence: TGTGCCAGTAGTAGCGGCAGGGGCGGTACTGAAGCTTTCTTT. The V call is TRBV19, the J call TRBJ1-1; weak D call: TRBD1 (6 bases). Trimming removed 4 bases from V and 5 bases from J, with 14 bases in between. The CDR3 covers 14 residues. Germline CDR1 is LNHDA and CDR2 is SQIVND (reference sequence).

The gene calls are TRBV4-3 and TRBJ2-4; 11 bases agree with TRBD1. The trim removed 1 base at V and 1 base at J, leaving 0 bases unmatched. The CDR3 is 16 amino acids. CDR1 is LGHNA, CDR2 YSLEER, per germline. The DNA of the CDR3 is TGCGCCAGCAGCCAAGGGACAGGGGGCGCCAAAAACATTCAGTACTTC. It translates to CASSQGTGGAKNIQYF.

This chain connects TRBV6-5 to TRBJ2-7, with 7 bases that match TRBD1. Germline-derived CDR1 and CDR2 are MNHEY and SVGAGI. The CDR3 totals 14 residues. V trimming: 6 bases; J trimming: 0 bases; junction bases outside the gene matches: 5. The CDR3 DNA reads as TGTGCCAGCAGCCTAGGGACAGACTCCTACGAGCAGTACTTC. This sequence encodes CASSLGTDSYEQYF.

The chain couples TRBV18 to TRBJ1-1, with no clear D. The CDR3 consists of 13 residues. Germline values: CDR1 KGHSH, CDR2 LQKENI. V lost 3 bases and J 0 bases, leaving 5 bases between the germline ends. The CDR3 nucleotides are TGTGCCAGCTCACCTACAGTGAACACTGAAGCTTTCTTT. The encoded protein is CASSPTVNTEAFF.

This chain links TRBV6-5 with TRBJ1-1; TRBD1 is a possible D gene (6 bases). The CDR3 covers 14 residues. Germline CDR1 and CDR2: MNHEY and SVGAGI. V lost 5 bases, J lost 4 bases, and 14 bases lay in between. CDR3 residues: CASSTGQMGTEAFF. CDR3 in DNA: TGTGCCAGCAGTACAGGGCAGATGGGCACTGAAGCTTTCTTT.

Here the CDR3 reads CASSITSGQPQGGYTF. CDR3 nucleotides: TGTGCCAGTAGTATTACTTCGGGACAGCCCCAAGGAGGCTACACCTTC. The chain is built from TRBV19 and TRBJ1-2; TRBD1 matches at 7 bases. The CDR3 consists of 16 residues. Germline CDR1 reads LNHDA; CDR2 reads SQIVND (reference sequence). Trimming cost V 3 bases and J 8 bases; bases outside gene matches: 15.

The V and J genes are TRBV25-1 and TRBJ1-1; 9 bases map to TRBD1. V shed 8 bases and J 8 bases; nucleotides not matched to a gene: 3. The CDR3 is made up of 11 amino acids. Germline CDR1 and CDR2: MGHDK and SYGVNS. CDR3 region: CASVGQGEAFF. Written as DNA, the CDR3 is TGTGCCAGCGTGGGACAGGGAGAAGCTTTCTTT.

The chain carries TRBV4-3 and TRBJ1-5, with unresolved D. This CDR3 comprises 15 residues. Looked up from germline, CDR1 is LGHNA and CDR2 is YSLEER. Trimming pared 1 base from V and 4 bases from J, leaving 11 bases between. The CDR3 spells CASSQAWPRNQPQHF. The CDR3 DNA reads as TGCGCCAGCAGCCAAGCGTGGCCTCGAAATCAGCCCCAGCATTTT.

This clone was found once. The rearrangement joins TRBV19 to TRBJ2-1, with 8 bases matching TRBD2. The V segment lost 9 bases and the J segment 1 base; nucleotides outside the gene matches: 8. The CDR3 has 15 amino acids. Per germline, CDR1 LNHDA and CDR2 SQIVND (reference sequence). The CDR3 spells CASRSPGGSYNEQFF. CDR3 DNA sequence: TGTGCCAGCCGATCGCCGGGAGGGTCCTACAATGAGCAGTTCTTC.

The J gene is TRBJ2-7, the V gene TRBV6-2 or TRBV6-3; TRBD1 agrees at 8 bases. Germline assignment: CDR1 MNHEY and CDR2 SVGEGT. V trimming: 2 bases; J trimming: 1 base; junction bases outside the gene matches: 16. CDR3 length: 19 residues. For the CDR3, the DNA is TGTGCCAGCAGTTACACGACAAACCTCGGACAGGGATGGTCCTACGAGCAGTACTTC. It specifies CASSYTTNLGQGWSYEQYF.